This record looks at one T cell receptor beta chain sequence and its context. Its antigen has not been determined. Base qualities are not recorded, but no much larger clone differs from it by a single base. Library generation was performed with PCR. The listed sequencing device is Illumina HiSeq 2500. TCR library preparation used molecular barcoding, with unique molecular identifiers applied to normalize quantification of the TCRbeta repertoire. In TCRdb, the public reads were trimmed at Q25 with fastp and aligned with MiXCR, with productive beta chains retained. Rows merge per CDR3 protein into single entries with the most common DNA and genes. Within this sample are 600,000 to 800,000 distinct CDR3 sequences, with about an eighth of them counted one time only. The ten largest clones take up about 0.79% of the sample. This sample is part of a study of T-cell reconstitution after alpha-beta-depleted transplantation in children (dated by TCRdb to 2016 to 2017). Concerning the study at large: T-cell immune reconstitution after TCRalphabeta/CD19-depleted allogeneic hematopoietic cell transplantation in children was quantitatively tracked in the study by means of TCR repertoire profiling.

The investigation overall reported the following: In some patients, the high TCRbeta diversity seen at day 60 was put down to recipient T cells and intrathymic progenitors that had survived conditioning. The apparently early alphabetaT-cell count recovery about two months after transplant was reportedly dependent on only several hundred rapidly expanded clones derived from non-depleted graft cells. Over subsequent months, a decline in hyperexpanded clone frequencies was noted, and after one year, T-cell counts and TCRbeta diversity were mostly ascribed to newly produced T cells.

Read against the paper, the sample's treatment or condition label means: allogeneic hematopoietic cell transplantation with graft depleted of TCRalphabeta T cells and CD19 B cells. The transplant recipients were children given TCRalphabeta/CD19-depleted allogeneic hematopoietic cell grafts. The source of this sequence is a girl under 10 years old with congenital amegakaryocytic thrombocytopenia, due to receive a stem cell transplant. This sample comprised PBMCs, obtained before TCRalphabeta/CD19-depleted stem cell transplant.

CDR3 protein: CASSFRRFGSYEQYF. The nucleotide sequence reads TGTGCCAGCAGTTTCAGGAGATTCGGTTCGTACGAGCAGTACTTC. Recombination joined TRBV12-3 or TRBV12-4 with TRBJ2-7, with the identity of the D gene unclear. V sheds 3 bases and J sheds 4 bases, leaving 16 bases between their ends. From the cysteine through the phenylalanine, the CDR3 covers 15 amino acids. CDR3 DNA is the only sequence kept; it has 45 bases, read in frame from the first base.